This TCR beta chain emerged from a study of blood T cell repertoires in COVID-19. The overall study: The samples span acute and convalescent COVID-19 from the United States, Italy and Spain. In each case, the material was cDNA or gDNA derived from T cells, B-cell-depleted T cells, or PBMCs.

It was during active infection that Seattle patients were enrolled and then longitudinally followed. Original handling: Amplification with reference gene primers provided the estimates of nucleated cell counts. Data came from immunoSEQ multiplex PCR; TCRdb stores just in-frame clones and leaves some out. The DNA gave D and trimming, while V, J and clone size come from that table. The data contain 300,000 to 350,000 clones, over 70% of them singletons. CDR1 is KGHDR and CDR2 is SFDVKD in the germline V gene. J was trimmed by 7 bases and V by 3 bases; bases with no gene match: 7. This CDR3 comprises 16 residues.

This TCR was sampled from a woman aged 45-65 years with COVID-19, enrolled during active disease. Sample: peripheral blood. The V and J genes are TRBV24-1 and TRBJ2-2; 10 bases match TRBD2. The CDR3 region is CATSDSLAGDIGELFF. The CDR3 bases are TGTGCCACCAGTGATAGTCTAGCGGGAGATATCGGGGAGCTGTTTTTT.